One and the same sample provided the 32 T cell receptor beta chains below, sequenced in a study of T cell responses to AZD1222 COVID-19 vaccine. The method was immunoSEQ multiplex PCR; TCRdb's version includes in-frame clones alone and lacks a portion of them. In the table there are roughly 80,000 clones, roughly nine tenths of which are singletons. The specimen was peripheral blood, collected 28 days after the second AZD1222 dose. Every receptor here comes from an adult who received the AZD1222 COVID-19 vaccine.

V is TRBV5-6 and J is TRBJ2-1; 9 positions match TRBD2. CDR3 length equals 16 residues. The V gene's germline CDR1 is SGHDT and CDR2 YYEEEE. With V trimmed by 2 bases and J by 8 bases, 11 bases remained unmatched. The CDR3 nucleotides are TGTGCCAGCAGCTTCCGACTAGCGGCTTCTGGGGATGAGCAGTTCTTC. This encodes CASSFRLAASGDEQFF.

The V and J genes are TRBV11-3 and TRBJ2-7, with D tentatively TRBD2 (5 bases). Trimming took off 6 bases at V and 3 bases at J, with 15 bases between the two ends. This CDR3 spans 14 amino acids. Germline values: CDR1 SGHNT, CDR2 YENEEA. CDR3 residues: CASSLTRGSYEQYF. The CDR3 coding sequence is TGTGCCAGCAGTTTGACCCGGGGAAGCTACGAGCAGTACTTC. The entire variable domain, with the rest obtained from reference TRBV11-3 and TRBJ2-7, is as follows: EAGVVQSPRYKIIEKKQPVAFWCNPISGHNTLYWYLQNLGQGPELLIRYENEEAVDDSQLPKDRFSAERLKGVDSTLKIQPAELGDSAVYLCASSLTRGSYEQYFGPGTRLTVT.

This chain connects TRBV10-3 to TRBJ2-2, with TRBD1 identical over 7 bases. The J segment lost 0 bases and the V segment lost 6 bases, leaving 7 bases of the junction unmatched. CDR1 ENHRY and CDR2 SYGVKD come from the germline V gene. This CDR3 spans 16 amino acids. CDR3 residues: CAISFLTGPNTGELFF. As DNA, the CDR3 is TGTGCCATCAGCTTTTTGACAGGGCCGAACACCGGGGAGCTGTTTTTT.

This chain joins TRBV29-1 and TRBJ1-4; no firm D call. CDR1 and CDR2 (germline): SQVTM, ANQGSEA. V lost 3 bases and J lost 7, with 12 bases in between. The CDR3 loop spans 13 amino acids. The CDR3 region is CSVDDQRSEKLFF. The CDR3 DNA reads as TGCAGCGTTGACGACCAAAGGTCTGAAAAACTGTTTTTT.

The chain has TRBV30 and TRBJ1-2, with 9 bases fitting TRBD1. Germline V gene lookup returns CDR1 GTSNPN and CDR2 SVGIG (reference sequence). This CDR3 has 16 residues. Unmatched junction bases numbered 7, after V lost 2 bases and J lost 0 bases. The DNA of the CDR3 is TGTGCCTGGAGTACCCCCTGGACAGGGGCTAACTATGGCTACACCTTC. Its protein is CAWSTPWTGANYGYTF. Based on the CDR3 plus reference TRBV30 and TRBJ1-2, the full variable domain is SQTIHQWPATLVQPVGSPLSLECTVEGTSNPNLYWYRQAAGRGLQLLFYSVGIGQISSEVPQNLSASRPQDRQFILSSKKLLLSDSGFYLCAWSTPWTGANYGYTFGSGTRLTVV.

V is TRBV19 and J is TRBJ1-4; D not certain. Per germline, CDR1 LNHDA and CDR2 SQIVND (reference sequence). CDR3 length: 14 amino acids. V was cut by 5 bases and J by 8 bases, with 15 bases left in between. DNA for the CDR3: TGTGCCAGTAGTTTTGCAGCGGGTGAAGAAAAACTGTTTTTT. Translated: CASSFAAGEEKLFF. The whole variable domain, filled in from reference TRBV19 and TRBJ1-4, reads DGGITQSPKYLFRKEGQNVTLSCEQNLNHDAMYWYRQDPGQGLRLIYYSQIVNDFQKGDIAEGYSVSREKKESFPLTVTSAQKNPTAFYLCASSFAAGEEKLFFGSGTQLSVL.

This chain joins TRBV7-5 and TRBJ1-1. TRBV7-5 is given as a pseudogene. This CDR3 contains 14 residues. CDR3 nucleotides: TGTGCCAGAAGCTTATTGGGGGGATCGTTTGAAGCTTTCTTT. Translated, it gives CARSLLGGSFEAFF.

This clone has a single count. V and J are TRBV6-1 and TRBJ1-1; 7 nucleotides match TRBD1. The V segment lost 2 bases and the J segment 6 bases; nucleotides outside the gene matches: 0. CDR1 is MNHNS, CDR2 SASEGT, per germline. The CDR3 extends over 12 amino acids. Here the CDR3 reads CASSEQGAEAFF. CDR3 DNA sequence: TGTGCCAGCAGTGAACAGGGGGCTGAAGCTTTCTTT.

This rearrangement joins TRBV6-4 to TRBJ2-5; possible D gene TRBD2, 6 bases. Trimming left V 3 bases short and J 1 base short, with 9 bases between. The germline V gene encodes CDR1 MRHNA and CDR2 SNTAGT. CDR3 length: 14 residues. The CDR3 bases are TGTGCCAGCAGTGAGCAGGGAGGCCAAGAGACCCAGTACTTC. The encoded protein is CASSEQGGQETQYF.

The rearrangement joins TRBV7-8 to TRBJ2-7; 9 bases are a match to TRBD1. The germline V gene encodes CDR1 SGHVS and CDR2 FQNEAQ. The CDR3 spans 15 residues. V shed 7 bases, J shed 4 bases, and the junction held 11 bases outside the gene matches. The CDR3 loop is CASKEGTGRGYEQYF. CDR3 in DNA: TGTGCCAGCAAAGAAGGGACAGGGAGGGGTTACGAGCAGTACTTC.

The rearrangement links TRBV19 to TRBJ1-5, with 7 bases fitting TRBD1. CDR1 is LNHDA and CDR2 is SQIVND in the germline V gene (reference sequence). V gave up 3 bases and J gave up 4 bases; unmatched junction bases: 3. CDR3 length: 14 amino acids. CDR3 DNA sequence: TGTGCCAGTAGTATGGGACAGAAGAATCAGCCCCAGCATTTT. It translates to CASSMGQKNQPQHF.

Only one count was recorded for this clone. The chain joins TRBV10-3 to TRBJ1-1; TRBD1 matches at 7 bases. The CDR3 has 16 amino acids. CDR1 is ENHRY and CDR2 is SYGVKD in the germline V gene. The trim removed 3 bases at V and 3 bases at J, leaving 10 bases unmatched. The CDR3 DNA reads TGTGCCATCAGTGAATTTATCGGACAGGATGACACTGAAGCTTTCTTT. It codes for CAISEFIGQDDTEAFF.

J is TRBJ2-1 and V is TRBV29-1, with 7 bases fitting TRBD1. Trimming cost V 5 bases and J 10 bases; bases outside gene matches: 14. CDR3 length: 14 amino acids. Looked up from germline, CDR1 is SQVTM and CDR2 is ANQGSEA. The CDR3 protein is CSVKRVQGPSEQFF. CDR3 DNA: TGCAGCGTTAAAAGGGTACAGGGGCCCAGCGAGCAGTTCTTC.

The CDR3 nucleotides read TGTGCCAGCAGTCCTACTGGGGCCAACGTCCTGACTTTC. It yields the protein CASSPTGANVLTF. The chain combines TRBV12-3 or TRBV12-4 with TRBJ2-6; D not resolved. The CDR3 covers 13 residues. V was cut by 5 bases and J by 2 bases, with 4 bases left in between.

The chain uses TRBV14 and TRBJ1-2; 7 bases are shared with TRBD1. Germline assignment: CDR1 SGHDN and CDR2 FVKESK. The J segment lost 5 bases and the V segment lost 0 bases, leaving 0 bases of the junction unmatched. The CDR3 runs to 13 residues. The CDR3 DNA is TGTGCCAGCAGCCAAGAGACAGGGTATGGCTACACCTTC. The encoded protein is CASSQETGYGYTF.

This clone was detected only a few times. The chain combines TRBV3-1 (or the pseudogene TRBV3-2) with TRBJ1-1, with unresolved D. Trimming removed 3 bases at V and 8 bases at J, with 13 bases between. Germline V gives CDR1 LGHDT, CDR2 YNNKEL (reference sequence). The CDR3 totals 13 residues. The CDR3, as DNA: TGTGCCAGCAGCCAGCCCCCCAGGCGGGAAGCTTTCTTT. Translation: CASSQPPRREAFF.

This chain connects TRBV7-2 to TRBJ1-3; D is unclear. V was shortened by 1 base and J by 0 bases, with 7 bases between the two germline ends. Germline-derived CDR1 and CDR2 are SGHTA and FQGNSA. The CDR3 runs 15 residues. The CDR3 region has the DNA TGTGCCAGCAGCTTAGGCGACCCCTCTGGAAACACCATATATTTT. This translates into CASSLGDPSGNTIYF.

V gene TRBV11-2 combines with J gene TRBJ2-1; no firm D call. Deletions cut 2 bases from V and 12 bases from J, with 17 bases between. The CDR3 is made up of 14 amino acids. From germline, CDR1 is SGHAT and CDR2 FQNNGV. The CDR3 spells CASSLSPAINLQFF. The CDR3 region has the DNA TGTGCCAGCAGCTTATCGCCTGCGATCAATTTGCAGTTCTTC.

V and J are TRBV25-1 and TRBJ2-7; a possible D gene is TRBD2 (5 bases). The CDR3 consists of 14 residues. CDR1 is MGHDK and CDR2 is SYGVNS in the germline V gene. V was clipped by 5 bases and J by 5 bases, with 16 bases between them. The CDR3 DNA reads as TGTGCCAGCAGTATAAGCGGCCCCCAGGACGAGCAGTACTTC. Encoded protein: CASSISGPQDEQYF.

The chain combines TRBV19 with TRBJ2-1, with 9 nucleotides matching TRBD2. V trimming: 2 bases; J trimming: 5 bases; junction bases outside the gene matches: 7. Germline V CDR1 and CDR2: LNHDA, SQIVND (reference sequence). The CDR3 loop spans 16 amino acids. For the CDR3, the DNA is TGTGCCAGTAGTATAAGGGCCCTAGCGGGAAACAATGAGCAGTTCTTC. It specifies CASSIRALAGNNEQFF.

This sequence joins TRBV14 and TRBJ1-2; D is undetermined. Looked up from germline, CDR1 is SGHDN and CDR2 is FVKESK. V shed 6 bases and J shed 8 bases, with 19 bases lying between them. The CDR3 runs to 14 residues. CDR3 bases: TGTGCCAGCAGACAAAGCCCCTCAGACTGGGGCTACACCTTC. Translated: CASRQSPSDWGYTF.

This clone was seen only once. V and J are TRBV30 and TRBJ1-4; D is ambiguous. Germline V CDR1 and CDR2: GTSNPN, SVGIG (reference sequence). The germline V and J ends were trimmed by 0 bases and 8 bases, with 7 bases remaining between them. The CDR3 has 12 residues. This CDR3 reads CAWSVLVEKLFF. CDR3 coding DNA: TGTGCCTGGAGTGTACTGGTCGAAAAACTGTTTTTT.

J is TRBJ2-2 and V is TRBV5-1; D is possibly TRBD2 (5 bases). The CDR3 length is 13 residues. Trimming took 4 bases from V and 5 from J, leaving 9 bases between them. The germline gives CDR1 SGHRS, CDR2 YFSETQ. The CDR3 bases are TGCGCCAGCAGCGTGACGGGGACCGGGGAGCTGTTTTTT. Translation: CASSVTGTGELFF. Full variable domain (outside the CDR3, taken from reference TRBV5-1 and TRBJ2-2): KAGVTQTPRYLIKTRGQQVTLSCSPISGHRSVSWYQQTPGQGLQFLFEYFSETQRNKGNFPGRFSGRQFSNSRSEMNVSTLELGDSALYLCASSVTGTGELFFGEGSRLTVL.

This clone was recorded once. J is TRBJ1-4 and V is TRBV11-2; D gene uncertain. Trimming stripped 0 bases from V and 3 bases from J, with 5 bases between. Germline CDR1 and CDR2: SGHAT and FQNNGV. The CDR3 contains 14 residues. The CDR3 here is CASSLEAANEKLFF. In DNA form, the CDR3 reads TGTGCCAGCAGCTTAGAGGCAGCTAATGAAAAACTGTTTTTT.

This sequence joins TRBV11-3 and TRBJ2-1; D is undetermined. This CDR3 contains 13 residues. Trimming pared 3 bases from V and 7 bases from J, leaving 10 bases between. Germline V gene data show CDR1 as SGHNT and CDR2 as YENEEA. The CDR3 here is CASSFVDTNEQFF. CDR3 coding DNA: TGTGCCAGCAGCTTTGTCGACACGAATGAGCAGTTCTTC.

The chain recombines TRBV6-2 or TRBV6-3 with TRBJ1-1; D remains unclear. This CDR3 is 14 amino acids long. Germline V lookup: CDR1 MNHEY, CDR2 SVGEGT. Trimming removed 5 bases from V and 0 bases from J, with 10 bases in between. Here the CDR3 DNA reads TGTGCCAGCAGTATCGACCAGATGAACACTGAAGCTTTCTTT. It yields the protein CASSIDQMNTEAFF.

The chain joins TRBV12-3 or TRBV12-4 to TRBJ1-5; D remains ambiguous. V gave up 6 bases and J gave up 1 base, with 7 bases separating them. CDR3 length: 13 residues. The CDR3, as DNA: TGTGCCAGCAGATCGGACAGCAATCAGCCCCAGCATTTT. Protein sequence: CASRSDSNQPQHF.

The chain couples TRBV2 to TRBJ1-3; 7 bases align to TRBD1. The CDR3 totals 16 residues. Germline V gene lookup returns CDR1 SNHLY and CDR2 FYNNEI. The V and J ends lost 7 bases and 0 bases, in that order; junction bases with no gene match: 9. The chain's CDR3 is CASKLGQSSSGNTIYF. CDR3 coding DNA: TGTGCCAGCAAGTTGGGACAGAGCTCCTCTGGAAACACCATATATTTT.

This chain uses TRBV3-1 (or the pseudogene TRBV3-2) with TRBJ2-7; 12 bases map to TRBD2. This CDR3 region has 17 residues. The trim removed 0 bases at V and 6 bases at J, leaving 9 bases unmatched. Germline CDR1 reads LGHDT; CDR2 reads YNNKEL (reference sequence). The CDR3 sequence: CASSQDLLTSGGGEQYF. The CDR3 nucleotides read TGTGCCAGCAGCCAAGACCTCCTGACTAGCGGGGGAGGCGAGCAGTACTTC.

In its sample, this clone was seen a few times. The rearrangement joins TRBV19 to TRBJ1-1, with a possible D match to TRBD1 (6 bases). Trimming removed 7 bases from V and 5 bases from J, with 17 bases in between. Germline values: CDR1 LNHDA, CDR2 SQIVND (reference sequence). The CDR3 is 14 amino acids. CDR3 bases: TGTGCCAGTAACACCCACAGGGAAAAGACTGAAGCTTTCTTT. It translates to CASNTHREKTEAFF.

The gene calls are TRBV6-5 and TRBJ1-1, with a possible D match to TRBD1 (5 bases). The germline V and J ends were trimmed by 7 bases and 6 bases, with 18 bases remaining between them. There are 14 residues in the CDR3. Germline-derived CDR1 and CDR2 are MNHEY and SVGAGI. CDR3: CASTPDLRGPEAFF. Here the CDR3 DNA reads TGTGCCAGCACCCCTGATTTAAGGGGCCCTGAAGCTTTCTTT.

The V call is TRBV6-2 or TRBV6-3, the J call TRBJ1-1; maybe TRBD1 (6 bases). This CDR3 contains 18 residues. Germline CDR1 reads MNHEY; CDR2 reads SVGEGT. V was pared by 1 base and J by 1 base, with 19 bases between. CDR3 loop: CASSYLSGTQDSNTEAFF. DNA for the CDR3: TGTGCCAGCAGTTACTTGTCGGGGACACAGGATTCGAACACTGAAGCTTTCTTT.